Each of the 7 T cell receptor beta chains below was sequenced from the same sample in a study of blood T cells in healthy people across ages. Using a J-beta primer mix together with a sample-barcoded 5' primer, a second PCR was run for roughly 6 to 11 cycles. TCRdb re-derived calls from the 5' RACE reads in MiXCR, one entry per CDR3 protein. This table has 850,000 or so distinct CDR3 sequences, under 35% appearing once. Material: blood. Receptors were obtained from an elderly woman in good health.

Many counts were recorded for this clonotype. The V gene is TRBV7-9, the J gene TRBJ2-5, with 7 bases matching TRBD2. The CDR3 has 12 amino acids. V shed 7 bases and J 5 bases; nucleotides not matched to a gene: 4. The germline gives CDR1 SEHNR, CDR2 FQNEAQ (reference sequence). CDR3 amino acids: CASTYGGETQYF. For the CDR3, the DNA is TGTGCCAGCACATACGGGGGGGAGACCCAGTACTTC.

This chain links TRBV5-1 with TRBJ2-5; tentative D call: TRBD1 (5 bases). Germline V CDR1 and CDR2: SGHRS, YFSETQ. This CDR3 is built from 16 residues. Trimming cost V 5 bases and J 11 bases, with 28 bases left between them. The CDR3 nucleotides read TGCGCCAGCAGTTCAAGAGACAGTTATCGAGGAAATGAGCAGTACTTC. Protein sequence: CASSSRDSYRGNEQYF.

This clonotype was counted at least ten times. The chain is built from TRBV7-2 and TRBJ2-3; D may be TRBD1 (6 bases). This CDR3 is built from 18 residues. V gave up 4 bases and J gave up 0 bases, with 20 bases separating them. CDR1 is SGHTA, CDR2 FQGNSA, per germline. CDR3 DNA sequence: TGTGCCAGCAGCTACGACAGGTATCGCCCCCCTAGCACAGATACGCAGTATTTT. This translates into CASSYDRYRPPSTDTQYF.

At least ten counts were recorded for this clonotype. V gene TRBV9 combines with J gene TRBJ1-5; D remains ambiguous. The CDR3 runs 15 residues. Between the trimmed V and J ends, which lost 0 bases and 4 bases, there was a span of 11 bases. Germline CDR1 and CDR2: SGDLS and YYNGEE. The CDR3 loop is CASSVDEQPNQPQHF. In DNA form, the CDR3 reads TGTGCCAGCAGCGTAGACGAACAGCCGAATCAGCCCCAGCATTTT.

The gene calls are TRBV5-4 and TRBJ2-7, with 9 bases identical to TRBD1. Germline V gives CDR1 SGHNT, CDR2 YYREEE (reference sequence). The CDR3 spans 13 residues. V was clipped by 2 bases and J by 10 bases; unmatched bases: 7. CDR3 loop: CASSFGQGNIQYV. For the CDR3, the DNA is TGTGCCAGCAGCTTCGGACAGGGGAACATTCAGTACGTC.

This clonotype was picked up a small number of times. J is TRBJ1-1 and V is TRBV25-1; 10 bases agree with TRBD1. J was trimmed by 0 bases and V by 10 bases; bases with no gene match: 11. Germline lookup yields CDR1 MGHDK and CDR2 SYGVNS. The CDR3 length is 16 residues. CDR3 in DNA: TGTGCCACCACCTCGGACAGGGGGAATATGAACACTGAAGCTTTCTTT. Translating it yields CATTSDRGNMNTEAFF.

This clonotype was seen only once. This could be a read error, since a much larger clone is one nucleotide away. The chain uses TRBV9 and TRBJ2-5, with TRBD2 as a possible D gene (5 bases). Germline CDR1 reads SGDLS; CDR2 reads YYNGEE. This CDR3 is 15 amino acids long. Trimming cost V 4 bases and J 4 bases, with 17 bases left between them. The CDR3 region has the DNA TGTGCCAGCAGCCATAGCGTGGCGGCAGCAGAGACCCAGTACTTC. It encodes CASSHSVAAAETQYF.